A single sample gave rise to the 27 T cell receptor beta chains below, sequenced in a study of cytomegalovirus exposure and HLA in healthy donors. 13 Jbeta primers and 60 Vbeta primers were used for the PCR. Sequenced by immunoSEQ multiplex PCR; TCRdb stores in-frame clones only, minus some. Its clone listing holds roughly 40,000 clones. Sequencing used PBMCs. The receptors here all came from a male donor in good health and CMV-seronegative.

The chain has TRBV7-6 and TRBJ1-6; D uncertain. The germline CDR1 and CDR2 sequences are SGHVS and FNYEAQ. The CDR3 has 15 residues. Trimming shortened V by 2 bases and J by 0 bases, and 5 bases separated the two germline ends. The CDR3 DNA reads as TGTGCCAGCAGCTTAAGCACCTCCTATAATTCACCCCTCCACTTT. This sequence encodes CASSLSTSYNSPLHF.

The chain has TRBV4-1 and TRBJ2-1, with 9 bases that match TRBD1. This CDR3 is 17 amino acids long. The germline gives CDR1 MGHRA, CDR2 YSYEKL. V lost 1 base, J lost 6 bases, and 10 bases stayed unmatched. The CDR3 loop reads CASSQAPGTGRANEQFF. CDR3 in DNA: TGCGCCAGCAGCCAAGCCCCCGGGACAGGGAGGGCCAATGAGCAGTTCTTC.

CDR3 nucleotide sequence: TGTGCCAGCAGACGCACCGGGACAGCTTATGAAAAACTGTTTTTT. Translation gives CASRRTGTAYEKLFF. The chain uses TRBV7-6 and TRBJ1-4; 7 nucleotides line up with TRBD1. This CDR3 contains 15 residues. The V gene end was trimmed by 6 bases and the J gene end by 6 bases; junction bases not matched to a gene: 10. Germline lookup yields CDR1 SGHVS and CDR2 FNYEAQ.

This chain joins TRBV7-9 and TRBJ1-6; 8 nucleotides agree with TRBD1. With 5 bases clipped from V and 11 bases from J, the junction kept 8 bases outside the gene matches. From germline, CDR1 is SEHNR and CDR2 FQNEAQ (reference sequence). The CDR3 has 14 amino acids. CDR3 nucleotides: TGTGCCAGCAGCCCGGACAGGGCTAAAACACCCCTCCACTTT. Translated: CASSPDRAKTPLHF.

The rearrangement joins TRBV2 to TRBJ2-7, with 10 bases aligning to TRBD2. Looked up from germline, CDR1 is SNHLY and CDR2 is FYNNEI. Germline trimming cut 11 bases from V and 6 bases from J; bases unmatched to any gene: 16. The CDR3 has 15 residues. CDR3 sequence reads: CAGNEPTSGAIEQYF. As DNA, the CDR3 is TGTGCCGGCAACGAGCCCACTAGCGGGGCGATCGAGCAGTACTTC.

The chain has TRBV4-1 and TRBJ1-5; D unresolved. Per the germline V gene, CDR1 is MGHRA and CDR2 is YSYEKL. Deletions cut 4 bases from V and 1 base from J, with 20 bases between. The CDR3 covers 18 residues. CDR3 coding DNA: TGCGCCAGCAGCCCCGGGGATAGGGCTGGCGAGAGCAATCAGCCCCAGCATTTT. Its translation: CASSPGDRAGESNQPQHF.

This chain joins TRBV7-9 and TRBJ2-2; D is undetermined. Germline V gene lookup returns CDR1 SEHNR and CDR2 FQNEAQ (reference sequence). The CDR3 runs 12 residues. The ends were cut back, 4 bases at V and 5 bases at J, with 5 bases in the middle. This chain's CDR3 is CASSSSTGELFF. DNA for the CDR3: TGTGCCAGCAGCTCCTCGACCGGGGAGCTGTTTTTT.

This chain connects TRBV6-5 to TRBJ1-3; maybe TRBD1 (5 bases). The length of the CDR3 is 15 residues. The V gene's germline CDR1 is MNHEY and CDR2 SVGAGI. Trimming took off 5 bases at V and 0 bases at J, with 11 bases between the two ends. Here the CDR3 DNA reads TGTGCCAGCAGTACCGGGGGATACTCTGGAAACACCATATATTTT. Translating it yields CASSTGGYSGNTIYF.

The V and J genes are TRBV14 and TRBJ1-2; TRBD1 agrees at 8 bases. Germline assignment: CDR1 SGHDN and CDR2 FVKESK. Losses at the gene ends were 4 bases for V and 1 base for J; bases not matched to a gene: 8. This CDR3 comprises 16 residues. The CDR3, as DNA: TGTGCCAGCAGCCCTCCCGGGACAGGTATTAACTATGGCTACACCTTC. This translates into CASSPPGTGINYGYTF.

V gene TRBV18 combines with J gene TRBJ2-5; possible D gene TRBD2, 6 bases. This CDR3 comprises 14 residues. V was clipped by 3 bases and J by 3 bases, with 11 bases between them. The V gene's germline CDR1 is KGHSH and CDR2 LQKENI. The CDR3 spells CASSPSGGKETQYF. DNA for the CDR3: TGTGCCAGCTCACCCTCTGGCGGGAAAGAGACCCAGTACTTC.

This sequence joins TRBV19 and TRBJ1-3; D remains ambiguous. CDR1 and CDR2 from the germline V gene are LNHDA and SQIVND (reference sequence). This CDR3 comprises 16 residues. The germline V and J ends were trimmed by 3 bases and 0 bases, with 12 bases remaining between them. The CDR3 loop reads CASSIVSSFSGNTIYF. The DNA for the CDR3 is TGTGCCAGTAGTATCGTTAGCAGTTTCTCTGGAAACACCATATATTTT.

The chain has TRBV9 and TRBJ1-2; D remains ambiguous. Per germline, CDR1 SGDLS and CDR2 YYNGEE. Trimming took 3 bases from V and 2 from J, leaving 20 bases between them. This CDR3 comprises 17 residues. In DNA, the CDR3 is TGTGCCAGCAGCGCGCCTTACGGGTTTGGAGGGAACTATGGCTACACCTTC. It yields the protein CASSAPYGFGGNYGYTF.

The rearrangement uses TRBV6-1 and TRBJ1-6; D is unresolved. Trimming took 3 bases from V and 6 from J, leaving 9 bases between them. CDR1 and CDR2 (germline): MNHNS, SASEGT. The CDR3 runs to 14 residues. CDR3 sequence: CASSETLGNSPLHF. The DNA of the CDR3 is TGTGCCAGCAGTGAGACCCTAGGTAATTCACCCCTCCACTTT.

The CDR3 region is CASSLGGFAEAFF. CDR3 coding DNA: TGTGCCAGCAGTTTAGGGGGGTTCGCTGAAGCTTTCTTT. The chain links TRBV27 to TRBJ1-1; the D gene is possibly TRBD1 (5 bases). The CDR3 loop spans 13 amino acids. V lost 2 bases and J 6 bases, leaving 10 bases between the germline ends. Germline V gene sequence: CDR1 MNHEY, CDR2 SMNVEV (reference sequence).

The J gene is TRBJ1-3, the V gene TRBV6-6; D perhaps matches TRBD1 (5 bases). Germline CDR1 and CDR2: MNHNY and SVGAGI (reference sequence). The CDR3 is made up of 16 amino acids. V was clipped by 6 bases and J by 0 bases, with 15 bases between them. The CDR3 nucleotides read TGTGCCAGCAGAACCACCGACGGGGGCTCTGGAAACACCATATATTTT. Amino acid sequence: CASRTTDGGSGNTIYF.

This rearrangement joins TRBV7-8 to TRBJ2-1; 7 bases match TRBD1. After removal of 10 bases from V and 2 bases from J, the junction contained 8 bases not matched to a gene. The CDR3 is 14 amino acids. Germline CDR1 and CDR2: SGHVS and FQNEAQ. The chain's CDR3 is CATLRQGTYNEQFF. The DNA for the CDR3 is TGTGCCACTCTACGACAGGGAACCTACAATGAGCAGTTCTTC.

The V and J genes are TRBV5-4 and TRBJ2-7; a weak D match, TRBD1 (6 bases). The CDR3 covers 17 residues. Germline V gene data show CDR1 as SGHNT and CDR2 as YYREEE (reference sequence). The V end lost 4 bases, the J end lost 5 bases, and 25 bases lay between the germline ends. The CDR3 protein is CASSPPPGQTGLHEQYF. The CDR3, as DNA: TGTGCCAGCAGCCCACCCCCCGGGCAAACAGGGTTACACGAGCAGTACTTC.

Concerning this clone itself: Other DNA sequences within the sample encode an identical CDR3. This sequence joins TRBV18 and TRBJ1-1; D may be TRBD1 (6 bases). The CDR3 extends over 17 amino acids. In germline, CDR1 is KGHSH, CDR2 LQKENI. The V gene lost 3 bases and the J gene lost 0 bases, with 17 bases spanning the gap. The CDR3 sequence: CASSPVPHRAMNTEAFF. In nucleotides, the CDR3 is TGTGCCAGCTCACCTGTCCCCCACAGGGCCATGAACACTGAAGCTTTCTTT.

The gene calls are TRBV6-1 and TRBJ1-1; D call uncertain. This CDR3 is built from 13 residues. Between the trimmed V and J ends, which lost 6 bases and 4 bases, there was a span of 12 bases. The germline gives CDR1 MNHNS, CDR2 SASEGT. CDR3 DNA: TGTGCCAGCAGGCAGACGAGGAGCACTGAAGCTTTCTTT. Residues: CASRQTRSTEAFF.

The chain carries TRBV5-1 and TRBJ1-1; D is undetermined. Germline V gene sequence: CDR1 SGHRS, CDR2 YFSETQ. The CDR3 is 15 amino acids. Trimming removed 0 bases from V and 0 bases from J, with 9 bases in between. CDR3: CASSLGLRVNTEAFF. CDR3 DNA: TGCGCCAGCAGCTTGGGTCTTCGGGTGAACACTGAAGCTTTCTTT.

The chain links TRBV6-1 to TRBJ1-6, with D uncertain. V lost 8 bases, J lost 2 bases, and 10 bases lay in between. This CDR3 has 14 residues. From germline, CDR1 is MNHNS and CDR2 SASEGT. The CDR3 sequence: CASRSTPYNSPLHF. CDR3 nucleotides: TGTGCCAGCCGGAGCACCCCCTATAATTCACCCCTCCACTTT.

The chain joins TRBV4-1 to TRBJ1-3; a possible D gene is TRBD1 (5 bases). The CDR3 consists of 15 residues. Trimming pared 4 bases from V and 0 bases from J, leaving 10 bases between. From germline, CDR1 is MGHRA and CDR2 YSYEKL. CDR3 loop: CASSRPGLSGNTIYF. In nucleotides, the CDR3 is TGCGCCAGCAGCCGTCCGGGACTCTCTGGAAACACCATATATTTT.

CDR3 bases: TGTGCCAGCAGCCAGCCTCTAGCGGGGGGCAATGAGCAGTTCTTC. Its protein is CASSQPLAGGNEQFF. The chain joins TRBV5-6 to TRBJ2-1, with 11 bases that match TRBD2. CDR3 length: 15 residues. Germline V gene sequence: CDR1 SGHDT, CDR2 YYEEEE. The trim removed 4 bases at V and 6 bases at J, leaving 6 bases unmatched.

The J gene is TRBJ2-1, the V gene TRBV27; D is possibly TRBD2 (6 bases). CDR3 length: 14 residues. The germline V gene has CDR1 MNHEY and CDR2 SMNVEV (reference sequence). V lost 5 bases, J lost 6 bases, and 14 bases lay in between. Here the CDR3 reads CASSGTFTGNEQFF. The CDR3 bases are TGTGCCAGCAGTGGGACTTTCACGGGCAATGAGCAGTTCTTC.

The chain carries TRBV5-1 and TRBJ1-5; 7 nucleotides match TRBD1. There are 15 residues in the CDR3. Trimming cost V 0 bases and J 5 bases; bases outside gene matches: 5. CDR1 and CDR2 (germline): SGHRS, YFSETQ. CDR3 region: CASSLGWGQYQPQHF. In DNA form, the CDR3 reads TGCGCCAGCAGCTTGGGCTGGGGACAGTATCAGCCCCAGCATTTT.

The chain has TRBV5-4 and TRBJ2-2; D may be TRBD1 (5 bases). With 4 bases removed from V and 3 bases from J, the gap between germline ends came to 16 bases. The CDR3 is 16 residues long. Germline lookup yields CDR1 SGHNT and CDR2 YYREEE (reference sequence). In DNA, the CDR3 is TGTGCCAGCAGCCGTTGGCAGGGTTCTGACACCGGGGAGCTGTTTTTT. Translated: CASSRWQGSDTGELFF.

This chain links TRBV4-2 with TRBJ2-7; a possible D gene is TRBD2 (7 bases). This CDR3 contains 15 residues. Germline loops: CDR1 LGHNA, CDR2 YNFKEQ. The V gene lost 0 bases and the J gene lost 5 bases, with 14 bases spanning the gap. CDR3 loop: CASSQDWGGLNEQYF. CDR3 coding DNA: TGTGCCAGCAGCCAAGATTGGGGGGGCTTAAACGAGCAGTACTTC.